Given below is one TCR beta chain in context. Antigen unknown. These data come from a study of vaccination effects on CD4 cells after COVID-19. Repertoires were generated with immunoSEQ multiplex PCR, while TCRdb's copy carries only in-frame clones and drops some. The sample contains about 66,000 clones, over 75% of which appear only once. The V and J ends lost 2 bases and 1 base respectively, with 3 bases between them. The germline CDR1 and CDR2 sequences are MNHEY and SVGAGI. This CDR3 spans 13 amino acids. When roughly eleven days of culture had elapsed, CD4+ T cells were isolated. Two-dose vaccination with either BNT162b2 or mRNA-1273 was given to the participants.

The TCR comes from a human donor who received a COVID-19 vaccine. The source material was CD4+ T cells from PBMCs cultured without peptide, sampled after COVID-19 vaccination. V gene TRBV6-5 combines with J gene TRBJ1-5; D unresolved. CDR3 nucleotide sequence: TGTGCCAGCAGTTACGACAGCAATCAGCCCCAGCATTTT. It codes for CASSYDSNQPQHF.